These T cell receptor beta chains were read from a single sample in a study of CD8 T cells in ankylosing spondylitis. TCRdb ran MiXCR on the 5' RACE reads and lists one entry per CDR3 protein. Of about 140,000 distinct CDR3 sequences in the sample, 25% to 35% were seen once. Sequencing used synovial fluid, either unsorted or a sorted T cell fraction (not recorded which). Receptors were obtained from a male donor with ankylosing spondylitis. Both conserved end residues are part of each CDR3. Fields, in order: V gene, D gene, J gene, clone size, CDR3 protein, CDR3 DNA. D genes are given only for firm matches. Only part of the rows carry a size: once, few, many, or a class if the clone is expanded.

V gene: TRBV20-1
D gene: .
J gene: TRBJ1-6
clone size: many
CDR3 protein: CSAAWTEYNSPLHF
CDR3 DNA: TGCAGTGCCGCATGGACAGAGTATAATTCACCCCTCCACTTT

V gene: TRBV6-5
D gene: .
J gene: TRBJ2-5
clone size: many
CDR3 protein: CASSYDYKETQYF
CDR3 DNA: TGTGCCAGCAGTTATGACTACAAAGAGACCCAGTACTTC

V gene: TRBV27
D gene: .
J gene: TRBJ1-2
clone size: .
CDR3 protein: CASRITGKGYGYTF
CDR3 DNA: TGTGCCAGCAGAATAACAGGGAAAGGCTATGGCTACACCTTC

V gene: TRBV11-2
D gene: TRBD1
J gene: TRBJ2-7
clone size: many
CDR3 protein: CASSPAETGWSEQYF
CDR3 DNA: TGTGCCAGCAGCCCCGCCGAGACAGGGTGGAGCGAGCAGTACTTC

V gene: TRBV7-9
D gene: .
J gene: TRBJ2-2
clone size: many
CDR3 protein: CASTLGQNTGELFF
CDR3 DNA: TGTGCCAGCACCCTAGGACAGAACACCGGGGAGCTGTTTTTT

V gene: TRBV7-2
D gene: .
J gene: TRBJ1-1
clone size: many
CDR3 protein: CASSLNLGAFF
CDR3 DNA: TGTGCCAGCAGCTTGAACCTGGGGGCTTTCTTT

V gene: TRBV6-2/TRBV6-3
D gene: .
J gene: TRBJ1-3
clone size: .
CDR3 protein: CASSPAPRNTIYF
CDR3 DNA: TGTGCCAGCAGCCCAGCGCCGAGAAACACCATATATTTT

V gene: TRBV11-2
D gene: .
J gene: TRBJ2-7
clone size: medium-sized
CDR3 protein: CASSLDGTSSYEQYF
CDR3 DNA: TGTGCCAGCAGCTTGGACGGGACATCGAGCTACGAGCAGTACTTC

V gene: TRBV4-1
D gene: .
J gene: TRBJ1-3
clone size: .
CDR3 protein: CASSQGDRMRSGNTIYF
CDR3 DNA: TGCGCCAGCAGCCAGGGTGACAGGATGCGTTCTGGAAACACCATATATTTT

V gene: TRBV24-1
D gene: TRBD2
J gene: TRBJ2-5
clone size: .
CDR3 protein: CATSDATSGVQETQYF
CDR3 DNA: TGTGCCACCAGTGATGCGACTAGCGGCGTTCAAGAGACCCAGTACTTC

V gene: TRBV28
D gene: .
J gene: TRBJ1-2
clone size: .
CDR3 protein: CASSPIFTGYTF
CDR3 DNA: TGTGCCAGCAGTCCGATCTTTACAGGCTACACCTTC

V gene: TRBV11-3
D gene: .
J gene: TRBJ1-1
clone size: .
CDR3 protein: CASSRRARENTEAFF
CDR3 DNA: TGTGCCAGCAGCAGAAGGGCGAGGGAAAACACTGAAGCTTTCTTT

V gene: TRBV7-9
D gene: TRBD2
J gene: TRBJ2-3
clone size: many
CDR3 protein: CASGREDTQYF
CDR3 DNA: TGTGCCAGCGGGAGGGAAGATACGCAGTATTTT

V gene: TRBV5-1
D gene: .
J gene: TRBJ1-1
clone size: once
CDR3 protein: CASSQPGAGTEAFF
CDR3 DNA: TGCGCCAGCAGCCAACCAGGTGCTGGCACTGAAGCTTTCTTT

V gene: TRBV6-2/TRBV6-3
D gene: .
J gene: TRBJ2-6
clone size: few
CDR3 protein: CASTDPGSGANVLTF
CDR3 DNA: TGTGCCAGCACCGACCCGGGCTCTGGGGCCAACGTCCTGACTTTC

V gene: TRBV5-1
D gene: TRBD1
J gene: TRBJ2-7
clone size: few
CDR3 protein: CASSLMGQANYEQYF
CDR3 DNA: TGCGCCAGCAGCTTGATGGGACAGGCGAACTACGAGCAGTACTTC

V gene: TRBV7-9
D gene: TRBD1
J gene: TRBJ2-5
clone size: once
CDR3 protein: CASSRAAGGETQYF
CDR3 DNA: TGTGCCAGCAGCCGCGCGGCAGGGGGAGAGACCCAGTACTTC

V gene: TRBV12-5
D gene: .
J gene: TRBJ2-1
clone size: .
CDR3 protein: CASGLEDFGEQFF
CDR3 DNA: TGTGCTAGTGGTTTGGAGGACTTTGGTGAGCAGTTCTTC

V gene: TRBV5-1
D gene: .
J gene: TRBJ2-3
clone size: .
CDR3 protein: CASSSTALGTDTQYF
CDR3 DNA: TGCGCCAGCAGCTCCACCGCCTTGGGCACAGATACGCAGTATTTT

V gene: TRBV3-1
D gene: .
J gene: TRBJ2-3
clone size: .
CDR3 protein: CASSQDAAGTDTQYF
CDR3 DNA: TGTGCCAGCAGCCAAGACGCGGCCGGCACAGATACGCAGTATTTT

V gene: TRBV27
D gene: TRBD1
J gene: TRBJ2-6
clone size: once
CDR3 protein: CASSPQGAAGANVLTF
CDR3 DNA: TGTGCCAGCAGTCCTCAGGGGGCTGCTGGGGCCAACGTCCTGACTTTC

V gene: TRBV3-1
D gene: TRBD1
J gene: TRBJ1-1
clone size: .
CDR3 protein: CASSHLFTGGITEAFF
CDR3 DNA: TGTGCCAGCAGCCACCTATTCACAGGGGGGATTACTGAAGCTTTCTTT

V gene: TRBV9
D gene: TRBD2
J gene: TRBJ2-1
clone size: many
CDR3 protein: CASSVSLAGVYNEQFF
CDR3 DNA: TGTGCCAGCAGCGTATCCCTAGCGGGGGTATACAATGAGCAGTTCTTC

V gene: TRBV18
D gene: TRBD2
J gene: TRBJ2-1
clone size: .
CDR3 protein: CASFPSGTYNEQFF
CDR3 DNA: TGTGCCAGCTTCCCGAGCGGGACCTACAATGAGCAGTTCTTC

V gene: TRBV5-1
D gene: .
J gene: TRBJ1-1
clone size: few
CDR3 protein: CASSTLGGNTEAFF
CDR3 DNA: TGCGCCAGCAGCACCTTGGGGGGTAACACTGAAGCTTTCTTT

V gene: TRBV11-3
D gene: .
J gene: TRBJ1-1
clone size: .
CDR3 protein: CASSNQGYTEAFF
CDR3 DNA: TGTGCCAGCAGCAACCAGGGGTACACTGAAGCTTTCTTT

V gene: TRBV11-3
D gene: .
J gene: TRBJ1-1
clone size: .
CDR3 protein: CASSFLSTPNTEAFF
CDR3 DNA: TGTGCCAGCAGCTTTCTTTCTACACCGAACACTGAAGCTTTCTTT

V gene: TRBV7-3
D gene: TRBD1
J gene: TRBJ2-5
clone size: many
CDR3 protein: CASSSGTGVSETQYF
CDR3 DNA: TGTGCCAGCAGCTCAGGGACAGGGGTATCAGAGACCCAGTACTTC

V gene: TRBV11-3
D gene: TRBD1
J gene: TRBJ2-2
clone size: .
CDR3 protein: CASSVHRGLDTGELFF
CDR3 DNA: TGTGCCAGCAGCGTCCACAGGGGGTTGGACACCGGGGAGCTGTTTTTT

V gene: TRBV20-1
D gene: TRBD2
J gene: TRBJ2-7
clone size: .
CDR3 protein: CSASRGASGREEQYF
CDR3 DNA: TGCAGTGCTAGCCGGGGGGCTAGCGGGAGAGAGGAGCAGTACTTC

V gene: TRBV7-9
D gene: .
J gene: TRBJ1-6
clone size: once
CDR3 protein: CASSRERGSYNSPLHF
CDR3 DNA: TGTGCCAGCAGCCGTGAGCGGGGTTCCTATAATTCACCCCTCCACTTT

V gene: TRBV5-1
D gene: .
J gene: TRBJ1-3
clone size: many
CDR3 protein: CASSSEGGSGNTIYF
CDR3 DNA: TGCGCCAGCAGCTCGGAGGGGGGGTCTGGAAACACCATATATTTT

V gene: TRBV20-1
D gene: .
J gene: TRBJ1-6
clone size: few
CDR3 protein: CSARDSSGSNSPLHF
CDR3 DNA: TGCAGTGCTAGAGATTCTTCAGGGAGTAATTCACCCCTCCACTTT

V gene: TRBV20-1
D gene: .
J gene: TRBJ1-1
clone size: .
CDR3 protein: CSARNPFKVTEAFF
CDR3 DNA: TGCAGTGCCCGCAACCCGTTCAAAGTCACTGAAGCTTTCTTT

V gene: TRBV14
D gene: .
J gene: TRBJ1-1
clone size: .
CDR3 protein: CASSLTGPTEAFF
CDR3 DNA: TGTGCCAGCAGCCTTACAGGCCCCACTGAAGCTTTCTTT

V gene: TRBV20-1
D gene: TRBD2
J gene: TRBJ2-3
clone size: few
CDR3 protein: CSATTGLAGVTDTQYF
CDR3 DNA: TGCAGTGCTACAACCGGACTAGCGGGGGTCACAGATACGCAGTATTTT

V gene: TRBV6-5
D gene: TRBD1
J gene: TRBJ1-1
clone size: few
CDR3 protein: CASSSGTGGRMTEAFF
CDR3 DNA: TGTGCCAGCAGTTCCGGGACAGGGGGCCGAATGACTGAAGCTTTCTTT

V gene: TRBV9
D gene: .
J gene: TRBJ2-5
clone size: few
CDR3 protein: CASSVGGLQETQYF
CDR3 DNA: TGTGCCAGCAGCGTCGGGGGTCTTCAAGAGACCCAGTACTTC

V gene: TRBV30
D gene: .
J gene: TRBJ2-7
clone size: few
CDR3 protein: CAWSVGGNSYEQYF
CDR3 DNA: TGTGCCTGGAGTGTAGGAGGGAATTCCTACGAGCAGTACTTC

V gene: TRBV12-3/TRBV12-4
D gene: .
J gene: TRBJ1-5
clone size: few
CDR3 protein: CASSLDPDSPQHF
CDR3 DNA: TGTGCCAGCAGTTTAGACCCCGATTCGCCCCAGCATTTT

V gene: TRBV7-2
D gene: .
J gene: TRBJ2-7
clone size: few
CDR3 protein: CASRTDSQYEQYF
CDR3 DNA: TGTGCCAGCAGAACGGACAGTCAATACGAGCAGTACTTC

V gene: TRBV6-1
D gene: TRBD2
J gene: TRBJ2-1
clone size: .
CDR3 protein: CASSFDPRTRSNNEQFF
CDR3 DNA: TGTGCCAGCAGCTTTGATCCCAGGACTAGATCGAACAATGAGCAGTTCTTC

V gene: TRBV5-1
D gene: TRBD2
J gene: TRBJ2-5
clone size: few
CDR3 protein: CASSPVGREGRETQYF
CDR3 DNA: TGCGCCAGCAGCCCGGTGGGACGGGAGGGCCGGGAGACCCAGTACTTC

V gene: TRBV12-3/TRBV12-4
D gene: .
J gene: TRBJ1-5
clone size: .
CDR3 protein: CASSLASGTGGHQPQHF
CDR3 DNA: TGTGCCAGCAGTTTAGCGTCCGGGACGGGGGGCCATCAGCCCCAGCATTTT

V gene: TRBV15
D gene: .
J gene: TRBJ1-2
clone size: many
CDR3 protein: CATSRDGGLGGYTF
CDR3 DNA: TGTGCCACCAGCAGAGATGGAGGCCTGGGGGGCTACACCTTC

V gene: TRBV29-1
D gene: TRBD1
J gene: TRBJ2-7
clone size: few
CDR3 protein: CSTGTGGFDEQYF
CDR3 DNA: TGCAGCACGGGGACAGGGGGCTTTGACGAGCAGTACTTC

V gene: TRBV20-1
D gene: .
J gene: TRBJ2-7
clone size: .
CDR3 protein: CSGTGTRIGEQYF
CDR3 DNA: TGCAGTGGCACCGGGACCCGAATAGGCGAGCAGTACTTC

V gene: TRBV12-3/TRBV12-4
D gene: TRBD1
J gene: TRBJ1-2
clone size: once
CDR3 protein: CASISDREGYTF
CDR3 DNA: TGTGCCAGCATCTCGGACAGGGAGGGCTACACCTTC

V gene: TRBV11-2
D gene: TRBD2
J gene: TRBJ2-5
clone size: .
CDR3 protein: CASSLYSGGAGLQETQYF
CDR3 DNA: TGTGCCAGCAGCTTATATTCGGGTGGAGCGGGGCTGCAAGAGACCCAGTACTTC

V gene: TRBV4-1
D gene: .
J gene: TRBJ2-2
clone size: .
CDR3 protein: CASSRESLGSNTGELFF
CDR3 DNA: TGCGCCAGCAGTCGAGAGTCCTTGGGCTCCAACACCGGGGAGCTGTTTTTT

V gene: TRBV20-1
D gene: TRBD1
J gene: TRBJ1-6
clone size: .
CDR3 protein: CSARGQGRNSPLHF
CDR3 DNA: TGCAGTGCTAGGGGACAGGGGAGGAATTCACCCCTCCACTTT

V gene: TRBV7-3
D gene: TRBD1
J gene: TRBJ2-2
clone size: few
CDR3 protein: CASSPTGVVGELFF
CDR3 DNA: TGTGCCAGCAGCCCGACAGGGGTGGTCGGGGAGCTGTTTTTT

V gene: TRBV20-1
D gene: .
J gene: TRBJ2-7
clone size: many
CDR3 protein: CSVVGNRAYEQYF
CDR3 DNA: TGCAGTGTGGTTGGGAACAGGGCCTACGAGCAGTACTTC